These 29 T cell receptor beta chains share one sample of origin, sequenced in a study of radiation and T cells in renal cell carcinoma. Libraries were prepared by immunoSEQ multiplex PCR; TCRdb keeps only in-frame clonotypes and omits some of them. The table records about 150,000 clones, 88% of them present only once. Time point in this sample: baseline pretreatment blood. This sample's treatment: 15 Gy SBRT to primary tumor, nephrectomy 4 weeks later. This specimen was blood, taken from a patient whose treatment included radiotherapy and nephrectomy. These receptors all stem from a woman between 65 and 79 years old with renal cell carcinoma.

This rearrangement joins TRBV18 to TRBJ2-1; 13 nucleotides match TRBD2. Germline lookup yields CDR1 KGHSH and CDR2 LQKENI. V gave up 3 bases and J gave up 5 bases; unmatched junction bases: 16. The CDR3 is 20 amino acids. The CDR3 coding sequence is TGTGCCAGCTCACCCTTACCGGCACTAGCGGGGGGGCTTTCCGACAATGAGCAGTTCTTC. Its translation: CASSPLPALAGGLSDNEQFF.

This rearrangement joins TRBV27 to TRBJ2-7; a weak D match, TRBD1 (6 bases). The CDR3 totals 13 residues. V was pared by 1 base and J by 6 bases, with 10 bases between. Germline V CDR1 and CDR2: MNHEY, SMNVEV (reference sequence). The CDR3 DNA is TGTGCCAGCAGTTTATGGTTACAGGGCGAGCAGTACTTC. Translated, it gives CASSLWLQGEQYF.

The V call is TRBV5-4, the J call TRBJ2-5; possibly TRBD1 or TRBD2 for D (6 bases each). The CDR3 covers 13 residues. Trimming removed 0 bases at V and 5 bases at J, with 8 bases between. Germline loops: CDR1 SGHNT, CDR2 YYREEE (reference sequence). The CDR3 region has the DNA TGTGCCAGCAGCTTGGGGGGGGCGGAGACCCAGTACTTC. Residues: CASSLGGAETQYF.

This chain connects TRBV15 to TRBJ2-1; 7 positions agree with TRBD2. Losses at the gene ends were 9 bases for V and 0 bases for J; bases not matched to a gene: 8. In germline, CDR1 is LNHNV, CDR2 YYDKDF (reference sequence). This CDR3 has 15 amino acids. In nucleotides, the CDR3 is TGTGCCACAGGCCTGGGGGGGAGCTCCTACAATGAGCAGTTCTTC. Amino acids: CATGLGGSSYNEQFF.

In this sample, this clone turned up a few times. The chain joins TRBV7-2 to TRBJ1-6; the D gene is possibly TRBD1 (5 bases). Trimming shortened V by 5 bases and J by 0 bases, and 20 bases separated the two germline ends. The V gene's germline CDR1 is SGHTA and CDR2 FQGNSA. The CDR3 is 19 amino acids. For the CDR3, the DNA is TGTGCCAGCAGCGCACAGGTGGGGTCAACGAGCTCCTATAATTCACCCCTCCACTTT. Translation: CASSAQVGSTSSYNSPLHF. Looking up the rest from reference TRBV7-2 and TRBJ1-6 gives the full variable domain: GAGVSQSPSNKVTEKGKDVELRCDPISGHTALYWYRQSLGQGLEFLIYFQGNSAPDKSGLPSDRFSAERTGGSVSTLTIQRTQQEDSAVYLCASSAQVGSTSSYNSPLHFGNGTRLTVT.

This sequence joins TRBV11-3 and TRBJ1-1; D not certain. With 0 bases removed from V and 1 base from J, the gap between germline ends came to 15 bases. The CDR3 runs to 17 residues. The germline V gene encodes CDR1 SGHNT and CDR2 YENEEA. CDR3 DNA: TGTGCCAGCAGCTTAGATCGGATAGGCAGCGGGAACACTGAAGCTTTCTTT. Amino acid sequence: CASSLDRIGSGNTEAFF.

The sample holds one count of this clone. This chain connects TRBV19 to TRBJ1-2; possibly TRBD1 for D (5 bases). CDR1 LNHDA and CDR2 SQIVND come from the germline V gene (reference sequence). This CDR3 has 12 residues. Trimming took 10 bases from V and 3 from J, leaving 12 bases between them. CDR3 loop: CATRGTDYGYTF. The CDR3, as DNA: TGTGCCACCCGAGGGACGGACTATGGCTACACCTTC. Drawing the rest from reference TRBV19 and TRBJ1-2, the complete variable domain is DGGITQSPKYLFRKEGQNVTLSCEQNLNHDAMYWYRQDPGQGLRLIYYSQIVNDFQKGDIAEGYSVSREKKESFPLTVTSAQKNPTAFYLCATRGTDYGYTFGSGTRLTVV.

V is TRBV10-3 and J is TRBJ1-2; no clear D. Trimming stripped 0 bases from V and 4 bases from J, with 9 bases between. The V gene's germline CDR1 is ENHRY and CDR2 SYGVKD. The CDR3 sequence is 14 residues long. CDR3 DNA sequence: TGTGCCATCAGTGAGTCCCCTGGAGGCTATGGCTACACCTTC. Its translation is CAISESPGGYGYTF.

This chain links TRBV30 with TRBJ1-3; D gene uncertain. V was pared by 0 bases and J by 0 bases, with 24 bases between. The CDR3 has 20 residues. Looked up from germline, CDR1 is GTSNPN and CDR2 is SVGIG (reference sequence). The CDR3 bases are TGTGCCTGGAGTGTAGGGCTGACATCCCACTCTACCTCCTCTGGAAACACCATATATTTT. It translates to CAWSVGLTSHSTSSGNTIYF.

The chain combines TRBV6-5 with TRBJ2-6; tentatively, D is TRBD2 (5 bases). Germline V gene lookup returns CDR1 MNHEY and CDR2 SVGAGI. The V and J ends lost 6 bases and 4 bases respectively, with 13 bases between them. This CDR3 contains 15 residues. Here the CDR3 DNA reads TGTGCCAGCAGATCCCGGAGGTCCGGGGCCAACGTCCTGACTTTC. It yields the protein CASRSRRSGANVLTF.

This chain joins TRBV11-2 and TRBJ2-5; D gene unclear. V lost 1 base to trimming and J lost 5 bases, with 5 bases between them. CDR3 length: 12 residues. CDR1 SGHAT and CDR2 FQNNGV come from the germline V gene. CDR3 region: CASSLASETQYF. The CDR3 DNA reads TGTGCCAGCAGCTTAGCCTCGGAGACCCAGTACTTC.

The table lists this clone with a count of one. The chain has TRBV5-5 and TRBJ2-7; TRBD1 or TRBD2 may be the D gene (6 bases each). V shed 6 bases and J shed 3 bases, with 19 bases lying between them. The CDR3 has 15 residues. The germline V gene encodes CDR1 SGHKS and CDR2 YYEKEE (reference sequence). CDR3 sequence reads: CASTEGGTIRYEQYF. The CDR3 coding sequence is TGTGCCAGCACCGAAGGGGGGACAATTCGCTACGAGCAGTACTTC.

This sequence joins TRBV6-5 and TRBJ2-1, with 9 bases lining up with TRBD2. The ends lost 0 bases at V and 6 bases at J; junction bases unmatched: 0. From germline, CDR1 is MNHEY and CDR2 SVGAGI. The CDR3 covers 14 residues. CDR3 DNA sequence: TGTGCCAGCAGTTACTCGCGGGGGGGCAATGAGCAGTTCTTC. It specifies CASSYSRGGNEQFF.

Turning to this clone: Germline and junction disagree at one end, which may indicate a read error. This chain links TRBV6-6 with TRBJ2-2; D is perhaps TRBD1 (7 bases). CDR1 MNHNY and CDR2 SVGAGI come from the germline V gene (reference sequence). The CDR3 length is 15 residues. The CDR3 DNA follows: TGTGCCAGCAGGGAGGGACAGTGGTACACTGGGGAGCTGTTTTTT. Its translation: CASREGQWYTGELFF.

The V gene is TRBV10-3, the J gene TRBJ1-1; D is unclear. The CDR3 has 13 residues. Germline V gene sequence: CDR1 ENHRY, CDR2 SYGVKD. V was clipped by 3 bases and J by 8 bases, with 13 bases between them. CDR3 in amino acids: CAISDTGLGEAFF. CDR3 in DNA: TGTGCCATCAGTGATACGGGTCTAGGAGAAGCTTTCTTT.

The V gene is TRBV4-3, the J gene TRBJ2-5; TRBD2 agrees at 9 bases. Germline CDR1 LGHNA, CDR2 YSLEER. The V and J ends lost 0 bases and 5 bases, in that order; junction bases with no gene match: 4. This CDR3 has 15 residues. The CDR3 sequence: CASSQDATSGETQYF. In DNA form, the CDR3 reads TGCGCCAGCAGCCAAGACGCAACTAGCGGGGAGACCCAGTACTTC.

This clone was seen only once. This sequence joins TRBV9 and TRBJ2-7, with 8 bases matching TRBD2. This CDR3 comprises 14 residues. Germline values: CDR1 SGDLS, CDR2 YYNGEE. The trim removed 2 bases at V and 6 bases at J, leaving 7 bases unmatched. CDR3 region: CASSVTSGASEQYF. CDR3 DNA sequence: TGTGCCAGCAGCGTCACTAGCGGCGCAAGCGAGCAGTACTTC.

This CDR3 is CASSLVGLAGGELFF. In nucleotides, the CDR3 is TGTGCCAGCAGCTTAGTAGGCCTAGCGGGCGGGGAGCTGTTTTTT. The gene calls are TRBV11-2 and TRBJ2-2; the match to TRBD2 covers 8 bases. Germline V lookup: CDR1 SGHAT, CDR2 FQNNGV. After removal of 1 base from V and 7 bases from J, the junction contained 5 bases not matched to a gene. There are 15 residues in the CDR3.

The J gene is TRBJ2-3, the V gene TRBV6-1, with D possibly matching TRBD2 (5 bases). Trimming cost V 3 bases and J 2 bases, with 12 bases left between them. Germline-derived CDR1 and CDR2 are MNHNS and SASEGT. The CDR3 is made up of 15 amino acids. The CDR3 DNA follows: TGTGCCAGCAGTGACCGGAGGAAGATCACAGATACGCAGTATTTT. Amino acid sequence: CASSDRRKITDTQYF.

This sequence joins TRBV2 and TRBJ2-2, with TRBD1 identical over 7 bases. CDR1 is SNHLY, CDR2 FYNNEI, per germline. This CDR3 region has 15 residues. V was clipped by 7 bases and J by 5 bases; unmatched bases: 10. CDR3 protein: CASKRALQGTGELFF. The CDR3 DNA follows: TGTGCCAGCAAAAGGGCCCTACAGGGGACCGGGGAGCTGTTTTTT.

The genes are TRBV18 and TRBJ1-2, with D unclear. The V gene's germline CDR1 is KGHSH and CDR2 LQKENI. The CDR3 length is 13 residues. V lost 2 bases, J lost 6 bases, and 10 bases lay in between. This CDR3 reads CASSPGRSHGYTF. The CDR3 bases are TGTGCCAGCTCACCAGGCAGGTCGCATGGCTACACCTTC.

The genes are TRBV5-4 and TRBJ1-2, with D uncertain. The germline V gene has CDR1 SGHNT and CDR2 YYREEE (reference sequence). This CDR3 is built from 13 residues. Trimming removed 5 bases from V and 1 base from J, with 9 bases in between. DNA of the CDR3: TGTGCCAGCAGTTTCAGAGTTAACTATGGCTACACCTTC. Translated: CASSFRVNYGYTF.

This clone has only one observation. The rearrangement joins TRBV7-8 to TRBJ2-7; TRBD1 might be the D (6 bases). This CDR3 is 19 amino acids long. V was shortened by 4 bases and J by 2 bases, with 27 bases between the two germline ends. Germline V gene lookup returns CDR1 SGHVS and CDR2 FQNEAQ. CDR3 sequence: CASSSQLTGTRGVTYEQYF. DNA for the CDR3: TGTGCCAGCAGCTCACAATTAACCGGGACAAGAGGGGTTACCTACGAGCAGTACTTC.

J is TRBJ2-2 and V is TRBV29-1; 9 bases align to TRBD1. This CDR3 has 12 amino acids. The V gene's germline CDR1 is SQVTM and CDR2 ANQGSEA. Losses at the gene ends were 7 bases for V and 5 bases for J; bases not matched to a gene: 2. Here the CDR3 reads CSAGTGTGELFF. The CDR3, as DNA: TGCAGCGCCGGGACAGGGACCGGGGAGCTGTTTTTT.

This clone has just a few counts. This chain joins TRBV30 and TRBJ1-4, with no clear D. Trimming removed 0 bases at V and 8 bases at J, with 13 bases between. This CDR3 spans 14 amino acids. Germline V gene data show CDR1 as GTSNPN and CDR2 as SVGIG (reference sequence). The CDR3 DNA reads TGTGCCTGGAGTGTAGGAAGTCTCCTCGAAAAACTGTTTTTT. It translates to CAWSVGSLLEKLFF.

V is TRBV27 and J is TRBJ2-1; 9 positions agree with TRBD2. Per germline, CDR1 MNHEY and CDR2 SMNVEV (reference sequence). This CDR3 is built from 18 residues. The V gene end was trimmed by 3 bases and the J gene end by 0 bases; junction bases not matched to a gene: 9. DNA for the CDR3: TGTGCCAGCAGTTTTGGACCTAGCGGGGTAAACTCCTACAATGAGCAGTTCTTC. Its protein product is CASSFGPSGVNSYNEQFF.

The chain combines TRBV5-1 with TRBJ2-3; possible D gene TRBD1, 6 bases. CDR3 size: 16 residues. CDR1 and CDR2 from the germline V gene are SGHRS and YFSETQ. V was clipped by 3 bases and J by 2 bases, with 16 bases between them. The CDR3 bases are TGCGCCAGCAGCTACAGGGCCCTATCCTTCACAGATACGCAGTATTTT. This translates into CASSYRALSFTDTQYF.

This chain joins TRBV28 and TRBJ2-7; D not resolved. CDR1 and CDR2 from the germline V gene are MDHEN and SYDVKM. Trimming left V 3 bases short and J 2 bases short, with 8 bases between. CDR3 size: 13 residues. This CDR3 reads CASSFWQTYEQYF. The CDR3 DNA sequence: TGTGCCAGCAGTTTCTGGCAGACCTACGAGCAGTACTTC.

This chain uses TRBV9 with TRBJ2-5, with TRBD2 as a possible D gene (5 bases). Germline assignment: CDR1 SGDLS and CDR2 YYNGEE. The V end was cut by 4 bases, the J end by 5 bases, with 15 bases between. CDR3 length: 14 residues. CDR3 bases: TGTGCCAGCAGCCCAGCTGGGCCGGGGGAGACCCAGTACTTC. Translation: CASSPAGPGETQYF.